This T cell receptor (beta chain) was documented in a study of cytomegalovirus exposure and HLA in healthy donors. Note on this clone: What it binds is unknown.

Whole-study findings and limits: Later analysis indicated greater clonal expansion among HLA-associated TCR beta chains than among equally common other chains.

This CDR3 has 15 residues. V lost 8 bases, J lost 2 bases, and 17 bases lay in between. Germline CDR1 LNHDA, CDR2 SQIVND (reference sequence). The PCR contained 60 Vbeta and 13 Jbeta primers. Assay: immunoSEQ multiplex PCR; the TCRdb copy retains only in-frame clones and omits some. The table shows approximately 150,000 clones, with roughly 68% occurring only once. Material for sequencing was PBMCs. The chain combines TRBV19 with TRBJ2-3; D is unclear. The clonotype originates from a man between 25 and 39 years old in good health and CMV-seropositive. CDR3 DNA: TGTGCCAGTTCTCAGATTACAGATAACACAGATACGCAGTATTTT. Translating gives CASSQITDNTDTQYF.